Presented here are 26 T cell receptor beta chains from one specimen sequenced in a study of blood T cell repertoires in COVID-19. TCRdb's copy holds only in-frame clones and misses some; the assay was immunoSEQ multiplex PCR. The data contain some 70,000 clones, roughly nine tenths of them seen just once; the ten biggest clones take up around 7%. The sequenced sample was peripheral blood. The receptors stem from a human donor in a cohort sampled during active COVID-19.

The J gene is TRBJ1-1, the V gene TRBV9; 7 positions agree with TRBD1. After removal of 0 bases from V and 0 bases from J, the junction contained 5 bases not matched to a gene. The CDR3 spans 16 residues. CDR1 and CDR2 from the germline V gene are SGDLS and YYNGEE. CDR3 region: CASSVVTGVMNTEAFF. CDR3 coding DNA: TGTGCCAGCAGCGTAGTAACAGGGGTTATGAACACTGAAGCTTTCTTT.

The chain couples TRBV2 to TRBJ2-5; 9 bases agree with TRBD2. The CDR3 loop spans 15 amino acids. Looked up from germline, CDR1 is SNHLY and CDR2 is FYNNEI. V trimming: 6 bases; J trimming: 5 bases; junction bases outside the gene matches: 10. The CDR3 here is CASSSSGMAGETQYF. CDR3 bases: TGTGCCAGCAGCTCTAGCGGGATGGCGGGGGAGACCCAGTACTTC.

The CDR3 nucleotides are TGTGCCAGCAGTATCAGGGCCCTCCAAGAGACCCAGTACTTC. Its translation is CASSIRALQETQYF. The chain couples TRBV2 to TRBJ2-5; TRBD1 might be the D (5 bases). CDR3 size: 14 residues. The germline V gene encodes CDR1 SNHLY and CDR2 FYNNEI. With 5 bases removed from V and 1 base from J, the gap between germline ends came to 11 bases.

V is TRBV3-1 (or the pseudogene TRBV3-2) and J is TRBJ1-5; D remains ambiguous. Germline V gene lookup returns CDR1 LGHDT and CDR2 YNNKEL (reference sequence). V was cut by 4 bases and J by 3 bases, with 10 bases left in between. This CDR3 is built from 14 residues. The CDR3 loop is CASSPTRINQPQHF. DNA of the CDR3: TGTGCCAGCAGCCCAACGAGGATCAATCAGCCCCAGCATTTT.

The chain uses TRBV5-8 and TRBJ1-5, with 9 bases fitting TRBD1. CDR1 is SGHTS and CDR2 is YDEGEE in the germline V gene. The CDR3 is 18 residues long. Trimming at V came to 4 bases and at J to 0 bases, leaving 11 bases not matched to a gene. As DNA, the CDR3 is TGTGCCAGCAGCCCTGACAGGGGGAGAACATATAGCAATCAGCCCCAGCATTTT. It translates to CASSPDRGRTYSNQPQHF.

This rearrangement joins TRBV6-1 to TRBJ1-1; tentative D call: TRBD1 (5 bases). The CDR3 extends over 17 amino acids. Germline V gene sequence: CDR1 MNHNS, CDR2 SASEGT. The germline V and J ends were trimmed by 3 bases and 8 bases, with 25 bases remaining between them. The CDR3 sequence: CASSEVQGIFRAVEAFF. Here the CDR3 DNA reads TGTGCCAGCAGTGAGGTCCAGGGAATTTTTCGCGCCGTAGAAGCTTTCTTT.

The rearrangement links TRBV28 to TRBJ1-3; 9 nucleotides align to TRBD1. The CDR3 contains 16 residues. V lost 6 bases to trimming and J lost 4 bases; unmatched junction nucleotides: 10. Per the germline V gene, CDR1 is MDHEN and CDR2 is SYDVKM. The CDR3 DNA reads as TGTGCCAGCAGAACACCCGGGACAGGGTTCGGAAACACCATATATTTT. It yields the protein CASRTPGTGFGNTIYF.

This clone was recorded only once. V gene TRBV21-1 combines with J gene TRBJ1-1. TRBV21-1 corresponds to a pseudogene. The CDR3 runs to 14 residues. In DNA form, the CDR3 reads TGTGCCAGCAGCAAGACCCGAGCGAGGACTGAAGCTTTCTTT. This translates into CASSKTRARTEAFF.

The chain combines TRBV19 with TRBJ2-2, with D tentatively TRBD2 (5 bases). In germline, CDR1 is LNHDA, CDR2 SQIVND (reference sequence). V was clipped by 3 bases and J by 1 base, with 9 bases between them. There are 15 residues in the CDR3. For the CDR3, the DNA is TGTGCCAGTAGTATTGCCGGGATGAACACCGGGGAGCTGTTTTTT. Protein: CASSIAGMNTGELFF.

The V call is TRBV7-3, the J call TRBJ2-7; tentative D call: TRBD1 (5 bases). This CDR3 comprises 14 residues. Trimming pared 2 bases from V and 6 bases from J, leaving 14 bases between. Germline V CDR1 and CDR2: SGHTA, FQGTGA. The chain's CDR3 is CASSLGREGREQYF. The CDR3 DNA reads as TGTGCCAGCAGCTTAGGCAGGGAAGGTCGCGAGCAGTACTTC.

Regarding this clone: In this CDR3 the conserved last residue, phenylalanine or tryptophan, is missing, so a read error is likely. Because the CDR3's place on the DNA is in doubt, the DNA is left out and the CDR3 is given as listed by TCRdb. The chain uses TRBV7-5 and TRBJ2-7; the D call of TRBD1 is as the table states it, not checked on the DNA. TRBV7-5 is a pseudogene segment. The CDR3 spans 10 residues, counting both ends. This chain's CDR3 is CARTPGTGLD.

This chain links TRBV6-6 with TRBJ1-2, with 11 bases aligning to TRBD1. The CDR3 has 16 amino acids. With V trimmed by 5 bases and J by 5 bases, 10 bases remained unmatched. Germline CDR1 MNHNY, CDR2 SVGAGI (reference sequence). CDR3 sequence: CASSPFSGTGGYGYTF. CDR3 bases: TGTGCCAGCAGTCCTTTTTCTGGGACAGGGGGATATGGCTACACCTTC.

This clone has a single count. This chain connects TRBV2 to TRBJ1-2, with TRBD1 identical over 7 bases. J gave up 5 bases and V 0 bases, and 3 bases lay outside the gene matches. Germline lookup yields CDR1 SNHLY and CDR2 FYNNEI. The CDR3 contains 14 residues. CDR3 in amino acids: CASSEAGTVYGYTF. The DNA for the CDR3 is TGTGCCAGCAGTGAAGCAGGGACAGTTTATGGCTACACCTTC.

The V and J genes are TRBV5-1 and TRBJ2-3; 7 nucleotides agree with TRBD2. The V gene's germline CDR1 is SGHRS and CDR2 YFSETQ. The CDR3 sequence is 16 residues long. V lost 2 bases to trimming and J lost 1 base; unmatched junction nucleotides: 7. The CDR3, as DNA: TGCGCCAGCAGCTTTGATCCGGGAGGAGGCACAGATACGCAGTATTTT. It translates to CASSFDPGGGTDTQYF. Together with reference TRBV5-1 and TRBJ2-3, the CDR3 gives the full variable domain: KAGVTQTPRYLIKTRGQQVTLSCSPISGHRSVSWYQQTPGQGLQFLFEYFSETQRNKGNFPGRFSGRQFSNSRSEMNVSTLELGDSALYLCASSFDPGGGTDTQYFGPGTRLTVL.

The rearrangement links TRBV11-2 to TRBJ2-7, with 10 positions matching TRBD2. CDR1 is SGHAT, CDR2 FQNNGV, per germline. Germline trimming cut 6 bases from V and 4 bases from J; bases unmatched to any gene: 6. This CDR3 has 14 amino acids. The CDR3 sequence: CASRKREGVYEQYF. The CDR3 nucleotides are TGTGCCAGCAGAAAGCGGGAGGGGGTTTACGAGCAGTACTTC.

V usage is TRBV30 and J usage is TRBJ2-5; possible D gene TRBD2, 6 bases. V lost 7 bases to trimming and J lost 5 bases, with 11 bases between them. Germline CDR1 and CDR2: GTSNPN and SVGIG (reference sequence). CDR3 size: 11 residues. CDR3 amino acids: CASSRGETQYF. In DNA, the CDR3 is TGTGCCTCGTCCCGGGGGGAGACCCAGTACTTC.

The rearrangement uses TRBV27 and TRBJ1-3, with 7 bases identical to TRBD1. There are 16 residues in the CDR3. The V segment lost 2 bases and the J segment 0 bases; nucleotides outside the gene matches: 4. CDR1 is MNHEY and CDR2 is SMNVEV in the germline V gene (reference sequence). CDR3 coding DNA: TGTGCCAGCAGTTTAACAGGGGACCTCTCTGGAAACACCATATATTTT. Translation gives CASSLTGDLSGNTIYF.

This chain uses TRBV7-8 with TRBJ2-2, with TRBD2 as a possible D gene (6 bases). This CDR3 is 14 amino acids long. CDR1 and CDR2 (germline): SGHVS, FQNEAQ. The V end lost 2 bases, the J end lost 5 bases, and 9 bases lay between the germline ends. As DNA, the CDR3 is TGTGCCAGCAGCTTAAGGAGGGGAACCGGGGAGCTGTTTTTT. Protein: CASSLRRGTGELFF.

This chain connects TRBV19 to TRBJ2-1, with no clear D. Germline lookup yields CDR1 LNHDA and CDR2 SQIVND (reference sequence). CDR3 length: 12 residues. V dropped 5 bases and J dropped 10 bases, with 12 bases sitting between them. CDR3 DNA sequence: TGTGCCAGTAGTTTTTCCTGGCAGGAGCAGTTCTTC. Translation: CASSFSWQEQFF.

The chain couples TRBV9 to TRBJ2-1; 10 bases align to TRBD2. The V segment lost 3 bases and the J segment 2 bases; nucleotides outside the gene matches: 2. Germline V gene sequence: CDR1 SGDLS, CDR2 YYNGEE. CDR3 length: 15 amino acids. CDR3 protein: CASSAGLAAYNEQFF. The CDR3 DNA is TGTGCCAGCAGCGCTGGACTAGCGGCCTACAATGAGCAGTTCTTC.

The genes are TRBV9 and TRBJ2-1; 8 bases line up with TRBD2. Per germline, CDR1 SGDLS and CDR2 YYNGEE. The CDR3 sequence is 17 residues long. V lost 4 bases, J lost 7 bases, and 16 bases stayed unmatched. The CDR3, as DNA: TGTGCCAGCAGCCCCGTTTGGCGGGAGGTCGGTGGGAATGAGCAGTTCTTC. It encodes CASSPVWREVGGNEQFF.

The V gene is TRBV13, the J gene TRBJ2-1, with 11 bases fitting TRBD2. The CDR3 is 18 amino acids. J was trimmed by 5 bases and V by 5 bases; bases with no gene match: 14. The germline gives CDR1 PRHDT, CDR2 FYEKMQ (reference sequence). In DNA, the CDR3 is TGTGCCAGCAGCCCCCTGCCGGGAACTAGCGGGGGTCACAATGAGCAGTTCTTC. Its translation is CASSPLPGTSGGHNEQFF.

CDR3 amino acids: CASSPLDRFNQPQHF. Written as DNA, the CDR3 is TGTGCCAGCAGTCCCCTCGACAGGTTCAATCAGCCCCAGCATTTT. The chain joins TRBV6-5 to TRBJ1-5; D perhaps matches TRBD1 (6 bases). The CDR3 is 15 residues long. Per germline, CDR1 MNHEY and CDR2 SVGAGI. Trimming removed 5 bases from V and 3 bases from J, with 14 bases in between.

The chain uses TRBV6-5 and TRBJ2-1, with 8 bases identical to TRBD1. Per the germline V gene, CDR1 is MNHEY and CDR2 is SVGAGI. The CDR3 has 15 amino acids. The J segment lost 8 bases and the V segment lost 6 bases, leaving 12 bases of the junction unmatched. The CDR3, as DNA: TGTGCCAGCAGAACTGTCGGGACAGGAAGCCATGAGCAGTTCTTC. Amino acids: CASRTVGTGSHEQFF.

This sequence joins TRBV29-1 and TRBJ1-2; perhaps TRBD1 as D (5 bases). This CDR3 is 14 amino acids long. CDR1 is SQVTM, CDR2 ANQGSEA, per germline. The V end lost 4 bases, the J end lost 6 bases, and 18 bases lay between the germline ends. The CDR3 protein is CSVGGDGALDGYTF. The CDR3 DNA reads as TGCAGCGTTGGGGGGGACGGGGCCCTTGATGGCTACACCTTC.

The rearrangement links TRBV30 to TRBJ2-7; TRBD2 aligns across 9 bases. CDR3 size: 13 residues. J was trimmed by 6 bases and V by 5 bases; bases with no gene match: 8. CDR1 is GTSNPN, CDR2 SVGIG, per germline (reference sequence). CDR3 bases: TGTGCCTGGGGCGCGGGAGGGGGGGGCGAGCAGTACTTC. Protein sequence: CAWGAGGGGEQYF.